This passage covers 19 T cell receptor beta chains from one sample sequenced in a study of blood T cell repertoires in COVID-19. Method: immunoSEQ multiplex PCR; TCRdb's copy keeps in-frame clones and lacks some. The repertoire includes about 150,000 clones, roughly 90% of them detected once, and around 2.9% sits in the top ten. Sequenced: peripheral blood. The source is a man in his sixties with active or convalescent COVID-19.

The genes are TRBV5-1 and TRBJ2-6; possible D gene TRBD1, 5 bases. The germline V gene has CDR1 SGHRS and CDR2 YFSETQ. V lost 5 bases and J lost 0, with 9 bases in between. The CDR3 runs 15 residues. CDR3 amino acids: CASSSGFSGANVLTF. CDR3 DNA: TGCGCCAGCAGTTCAGGGTTCTCTGGGGCCAACGTCCTGACTTTC.

This clone turned up a few times. The chain recombines TRBV18 with TRBJ1-3; D is possibly TRBD1 (5 bases). Germline V gene data show CDR1 as KGHSH and CDR2 as LQKENI. Trimming left V 4 bases short and J 7 bases short, with 5 bases between. The CDR3 sequence is 11 residues long. CDR3 loop: CASSQGNTIYF. CDR3 in DNA: TGTGCCAGCTCACAGGGGAACACCATATATTTT.

This sequence joins TRBV5-1 and TRBJ2-5; 11 bases align to TRBD1. CDR1 SGHRS and CDR2 YFSETQ come from the germline V gene. V shed 2 bases and J 4 bases; nucleotides not matched to a gene: 10. CDR3 size: 17 residues. The CDR3 nucleotides are TGCGCCAGCAGCTTCATCCCCGGGACAGGGGGGGGAGAGACCCAGTACTTC. Translating gives CASSFIPGTGGGETQYF.

This rearrangement joins TRBV5-6 to TRBJ2-7; 7 bases line up with TRBD1. The V and J ends lost 3 bases and 4 bases, in that order; junction bases with no gene match: 10. The CDR3 runs to 15 residues. The germline gives CDR1 SGHDT, CDR2 YYEEEE. The CDR3 sequence is CASSSPGQSVYEQYF. The DNA for the CDR3 is TGTGCCAGCAGCTCACCGGGACAGAGTGTATACGAGCAGTACTTC.

J is TRBJ2-1 and V is TRBV3-1 (or the pseudogene TRBV3-2); a weak D match, TRBD2 (6 bases). The CDR3 is 19 residues long. Trimming left V 4 bases short and J 7 bases short, with 29 bases between. Germline CDR1 is LGHDT and CDR2 is YNNKEL (reference sequence). CDR3: CASSRRSQGGASQRNEQFF. The CDR3, as DNA: TGTGCCAGCAGCCGTCGATCTCAGGGAGGCGCGAGCCAACGAAATGAGCAGTTCTTC.

The chain joins TRBV5-1 to TRBJ2-1, with 9 bases aligning to TRBD1. The V and J ends lost 6 bases and 3 bases, in that order; junction bases with no gene match: 13. This CDR3 spans 17 amino acids. From germline, CDR1 is SGHRS and CDR2 YFSETQ. The CDR3 loop reads CASNLEPGQGVYNEQFF. The CDR3 bases are TGCGCCAGCAACCTGGAGCCGGGACAGGGTGTCTACAATGAGCAGTTCTTC. The full variable domain, in which reference TRBV5-1 and TRBJ2-1 provide the parts outside the CDR3, is KAGVTQTPRYLIKTRGQQVTLSCSPISGHRSVSWYQQTPGQGLQFLFEYFSETQRNKGNFPGRFSGRQFSNSRSEMNVSTLELGDSALYLCASNLEPGQGVYNEQFFGPGTRLTVL.

V gene TRBV19 combines with J gene TRBJ2-2, with a possible D match to TRBD2 (5 bases). The CDR3 runs 14 residues. Deletions cut 5 bases from V and 6 bases from J, with 13 bases between. Germline assignment: CDR1 LNHDA and CDR2 SQIVND (reference sequence). CDR3 region: CASSQSGLAGELFF. The CDR3 DNA follows: TGTGCCAGTAGTCAGAGCGGTCTAGCCGGGGAGCTGTTTTTT.

The gene calls are TRBV28 and TRBJ1-1, with D possibly being TRBD1 (5 bases). The germline gives CDR1 MDHEN, CDR2 SYDVKM. The CDR3 totals 11 residues. The germline V and J ends were trimmed by 8 bases and 9 bases, with 13 bases remaining between them. CDR3 amino acids: CASGGGAKAFF. In DNA form, the CDR3 reads TGTGCCAGCGGCGGGGGAGCCAAAGCTTTCTTT.

This chain uses TRBV19 with TRBJ1-2; D ambiguous. The germline V gene has CDR1 LNHDA and CDR2 SQIVND (reference sequence). The CDR3 runs to 12 residues. Deletions cut 3 bases from V and 8 bases from J, with 10 bases between. This CDR3 is CASSIARRGYTF. The CDR3 DNA reads as TGTGCCAGTAGTATCGCTCGGAGAGGCTACACCTTC.

The chain carries TRBV18 and TRBJ2-4, with D maybe TRBD2 (5 bases). The V end was cut by 6 bases, the J end by 0 bases, with 18 bases between. The CDR3 totals 17 residues. Germline V gene lookup returns CDR1 KGHSH and CDR2 LQKENI. The CDR3 DNA follows: TGTGCCAGCTCTCCCGGACTGGTTACCCTAGCCAAAAACATTCAGTACTTC. Protein sequence: CASSPGLVTLAKNIQYF.

The chain has TRBV4-3 and TRBJ2-7; possibly TRBD1 for D (6 bases). Per the germline V gene, CDR1 is LGHNA and CDR2 is YSLEER. CDR3 length: 13 residues. V lost 4 bases and J 4 bases, leaving 11 bases between the germline ends. CDR3 loop: CASSRGQQYEQYF. The CDR3 nucleotides read TGCGCCAGCAGCCGTGGACAGCAATACGAGCAGTACTTC.

This sequence joins TRBV4-1 and TRBJ2-1; TRBD2 might be the D (8 bases). Trimming took 4 bases from V and 2 from J, leaving 15 bases between them. The CDR3 is 16 amino acids. The germline V gene encodes CDR1 MGHRA and CDR2 YSYEKL. The CDR3 sequence: CASSPGGTATYNEQFF. DNA for the CDR3: TGCGCCAGCAGCCCGGGAGGGACAGCGACCTACAATGAGCAGTTCTTC.

This chain connects TRBV10-3 to TRBJ2-5; the D is unclear. The germline V and J ends were trimmed by 3 bases and 4 bases, with 15 bases remaining between them. The CDR3 sequence is 15 residues long. Germline CDR1 is ENHRY and CDR2 is SYGVKD. CDR3 sequence (DNA): TGTGCCATCAGTGATCTAGGTCGGCACGGAGAGACCCAGTACTTC. Translated: CAISDLGRHGETQYF.

V usage is TRBV7-2 and J usage is TRBJ1-6; TRBD1 might be the D (5 bases). The CDR3 consists of 16 residues. Trimming left V 6 bases short and J 7 bases short, with 19 bases between. CDR1 and CDR2 from the germline V gene are SGHTA and FQGNSA. Here the CDR3 reads CASRSAGFQRNSPLHF. The CDR3 nucleotides are TGTGCCAGCAGGTCAGCAGGGTTCCAGAGGAATTCACCCCTCCACTTT.

This rearrangement joins TRBV19 to TRBJ1-5, with D uncertain. CDR3 length equals 14 residues. CDR1 and CDR2 (germline): LNHDA, SQIVND (reference sequence). The V gene lost 3 bases and the J gene lost 4 bases, with 10 bases spanning the gap. The CDR3 nucleotides are TGTGCCAGTAGTATCGATTTTAGAAATCAGCCCCAGCATTTT. It translates to CASSIDFRNQPQHF.

J is TRBJ1-2 and V is TRBV20-1, with D possibly being TRBD1 (6 bases). The germline CDR1 and CDR2 sequences are DFQATT and SNEGSKA (reference sequence). V was pared by 5 bases and J by 5 bases, with 9 bases between. The CDR3 consists of 11 residues. CDR3 bases: TGCAGTGCTCAGGGGAGTTATGGCTACACCTTC. Translated, it gives CSAQGSYGYTF.

This clone was seen once. V usage is TRBV6-2 or TRBV6-3 and J usage is TRBJ2-7; 11 bases align to TRBD2. The CDR3 is 14 amino acids. V lost 5 bases to trimming and J lost 6 bases; unmatched junction nucleotides: 6. CDR1 and CDR2 (germline): MNHEY, SVGEGT. CDR3 protein: CASSLSGGAREQYF. The CDR3 nucleotides read TGTGCCAGCAGTCTTAGCGGGGGGGCCCGCGAGCAGTACTTC.

This chain links TRBV2 with TRBJ2-4, with 11 nucleotides matching TRBD2. Germline loops: CDR1 SNHLY, CDR2 FYNNEI. The CDR3 covers 17 residues. Losses at the gene ends were 6 bases for V and 3 bases for J; bases not matched to a gene: 10. CDR3 region: CASRSLAGGPVKNIQYF. The CDR3 DNA reads as TGTGCCAGCAGGAGCTTAGCGGGAGGGCCAGTCAAAAACATTCAGTACTTC.

The rearrangement joins TRBV6-4 to TRBJ1-1; no clear D. Germline loops: CDR1 MRHNA, CDR2 SNTAGT. The V end was cut by 7 bases, the J end by 0 bases, with 12 bases between. The CDR3 loop spans 14 amino acids. The CDR3 DNA follows: TGTGCCAGCAAGAGGGTTCCCATGAACACTGAAGCTTTCTTT. Translated, it gives CASKRVPMNTEAFF.